These T cell receptor beta chains were read from a single sample in a study of cytomegalovirus exposure and HLA in healthy donors. Assay used: immunoSEQ multiplex PCR; TCRdb lists only in-frame clones, some missing. The sample shows approximately 150,000 clones, more than 65% of them seen only once. Sequences were obtained from PBMCs. Receptor source: a woman aged 25 to 39 in good health and CMV-seronegative. CDR3s include the opening cysteine and the closing phenylalanine or tryptophan. The order of the fields is J gene, clone size, D gene, V gene, CDR3 protein, CDR3 DNA. A D gene is named only where the DNA matches it firmly. Size tells how often a clone was seen (once, few, many) or the class of an expanded clone, and some rows leave it out.

>TRBJ2-1|.|.|TRBV7-3
CASSLGAGVNEQFF
TGTGCCAGCAGCTTAGGGGCAGGGGTCAATGAGCAGTTCTTC
>TRBJ2-2|.|.|TRBV10-3
CAISEIFGQGNGELFF
TGTGCCATCAGTGAGATTTTCGGGCAGGGTAACGGGGAGCTGTTTTTT
>TRBJ1-1|.|.|TRBV6-5
CASSYRLGGRYTEAFF
TGTGCCAGCAGTTACAGGCTCGGGGGTAGGTACACTGAAGCTTTCTTT
>TRBJ1-3|.|.|TRBV27
CASSFRSSGNTIYF
TGTGCCAGCAGTTTCCGGAGCTCTGGAAACACCATATATTTT
>TRBJ1-5|.|.|TRBV5-6
CASSPEGHDSNQPQHF
TGTGCCAGCAGCCCCGAGGGACATGATAGCAATCAGCCCCAGCATTTT
>TRBJ2-5|few|.|TRBV11-2
CASSPRRTGRGETQYF
TGTGCCAGCAGCCCGAGAAGGACAGGGAGGGGAGAGACCCAGTACTTC
>TRBJ2-7|.|.|TRBV6-5
CASSYLESLGAGEQYF
TGTGCCAGCAGTTACTTGGAGAGTCTCGGTGCGGGAGAGCAGTACTTC
>TRBJ2-4|.|.|TRBV5-1
CASSAGLEAENIQYF
TGCGCCAGCAGCGCCGGGTTGGAGGCCGAAAACATTCAGTACTTC
>TRBJ2-7|once|.|TRBV21-1
CASSPRGGYEQYF
TGTGCCAGCAGCCCGCGTGGCGGCTACGAGCAGTACTTC
>TRBJ2-1|.|.|TRBV5-6
CASSLFRGGEGSYNEQFF
TGTGCCAGCAGCTTGTTTAGGGGGGGTGAGGGCTCCTACAATGAGCAGTTCTTC
>TRBJ2-3|.|TRBD2|TRBV12-5
CASGSGLAGGPFPTDTQYF
TGTGCTAGTGGTTCGGGACTAGCGGGGGGGCCTTTCCCCACAGATACGCAGTATTTT
>TRBJ2-2|.|TRBD2|TRBV7-2
CASSLRAPTSGSGTGELFF
TGTGCCAGCAGCCTGCGGGCTCCGACTAGCGGGAGTGGAACCGGGGAGCTGTTTTTT
>TRBJ1-1|.|.|TRBV5-1
CASSLDTGNTEAFF
TGCGCCAGCAGCTTGGATACGGGAAACACTGAAGCTTTCTTT